This T cell receptor beta chain was captured by sequencing in a study of vaccination effects on CD4 cells after COVID-19 (dated 2022 in TCRdb). Study-level background: In the ViraFEST assay, PBMC were stimulated with viral peptide pools, and antigen-specific CD4+ T cell clonotypes were then identified by expansion using TCR sequencing. Three convalescent patients were sampled early (day +14) and late (day +241, +227, +161 respectively) after vaccination. Across the study, the median time from the second dose to post-vaccine sampling was 72 days (range 14 to 241). Each well held fewer than 2.5 million PBMC cultured in IMDM containing roughly 5% human AB serum, 9 to 10 IU/ml IL-2 and gentamicin, along with about 9.3 ug/ml peptides. SARS-CoV-2 spike-specific CD4+ TCR repertoires were compared before and after mRNA vaccination in COVID-19 convalescent patients and in infection-naive vaccine recipients. Altogether, some 10 COVID-19 convalescent patients and several SARS-CoV-2-naive healthy vaccine recipients made up the full study. In the study, cultures from other donors were sequenced using the Oncomine TCR Beta short-read assay on an Illumina iSeq 100. Summary of the overall study and its limitations: Both infection-induced and vaccine-induced clones contracted markedly at late post-vaccination timepoints, which is consistent with waning T cell responses. In convalescent patients, the post-vaccine spike-reactive repertoire consisted mainly of new vaccine-induced clones, largely distinct from infection-induced clones. Only a small number of convalescent patients were included, and no early post-infection timepoints were available, which limited the study.

CDR1 and CDR2 are read off the germline V gene as SGDLS and YYNGEE. Clipping removes 4 bases from V and 1 base from J, with 3 as the unmatched junction base count. From the cysteine through the phenylalanine, the CDR3 covers 15 amino acids. Only the CDR3 part of the read is kept: 45 bases, read in frame from the first base. After 10 days of culture, CD4+ T cells were isolated with the EasySep CD4+ T cell isolation kit. PCR-confirmed SARS-CoV-2 infection had occurred in convalescent patients between March and December 2020, before the Alpha, Beta and Delta variants emerged in the United States. Each participant got two doses of an mRNA SARS-CoV-2 vaccine, either BNT162b2 or mRNA-1273. On days 3 and 7, half of the culture medium was replaced with fresh IL-2-containing medium. Unless otherwise noted, each peptide stimulation condition was cultured in triplicate wells. Using Ficoll-Paque Plus gradient centrifugation, PBMC were separated from whole blood and then either used fresh or cryopreserved at -140C. Genomic DNA was extracted from cultured CD4+ T cells with the QIAamp micro DNA kit.

Library generation was performed with the immunoSEQ multiplex PCR assay. TCR beta CDR3 sequencing was performed on DNA from the cultured, isolated CD4+ T cells. As for the authors' bioinformatics: The analysis removed non-productive TCR sequences, trimmed reads to the CDR3 region, and retained only CDR3s that were 7 or more amino acids long. Antigen-specific clonotypes were identified with the MANAFEST web app by comparing expansion in peptide wells against reference cultures. To be called positive, a clone needed expansion at FDR<0.05 compared with the reference and with all other wells, an odds ratio greater than 5, and a frequency greater than 0.1% in two replicate wells. A clonotype was called cross-reactive if it was significantly expanded both in SARS-CoV-2 spike wells and in at least one common cold coronavirus spike condition. Levenshtein distance calculated with the stringdist R package was used to assess CDR3 similarity, and unrooted trees were constructed with ape in R 3.6.1. Held by TCRdb, this immuneACCESS table contains in-frame sequences only and omits some clones. Under half of the omission traces to an unresolved V gene where checked; the cause of the rest is unknown. That table furnishes V, J and clone size, whereas the DNA furnished D and trimming. The sample has nearly 35,000 clones on record, approximately 81% of them singletons. Under 7.5% of the sample comes from the top ten.

In the case of this clone: Its antigen remains unidentified. Nothing much larger sits one base from this clone, and base qualities are not available.

The material was CD4+ T cells from PBMCs cultured without peptide, obtained after COVID-19 vaccination. The chain is assembled from TRBV9 and TRBJ2-1, and 9 junction bases match TRBD2. The clonotype originates from a human donor who had a prior SARS-CoV-2 infection. At the DNA level, the sequence is TGTGCCAGCAGCATTAGCGGGAGTTCCTACAATGAGCAGTTCTTC. This gives the protein CASSISGSSYNEQFF.